This paragraph reports one T cell receptor (beta chain). What it binds is unknown. This likely comes from a read error, as the CDR3 has no conserved phenylalanine or tryptophan at its end. The data were obtained in a study of cytomegalovirus exposure and HLA in healthy donors. The primer mix had 60 Vbeta and 13 Jbeta primers. Assay used: immunoSEQ multiplex PCR; TCRdb lists only in-frame clones, some missing. The repertoire consists of approximately 170,000 clones, with around three quarters occurring once and the leading ten covering under 2%. The study, taken as a whole, reports: Among the most significant clusters, several appeared linked to common viral pathogens in a later analysis.

Trimming cost V 4 bases and J 5 bases, with 18 bases left between them. The germline gives CDR1 SGHRS, CDR2 YFSETQ. The CDR3 has 15 residues. The receptor was derived from a man aged 40-49 years in good health and CMV-seronegative. This chain joins TRBV5-1 and TRBJ1-1; a weak D match, TRBD1 (6 bases). Material for sequencing was PBMCs. The CDR3 sequence: CASSLRGGGETEAFL. The CDR3 nucleotides read TGCGCCAGCAGCCTCCGGGGAGGGGGGGAGACTGAAGCTTTCCTT.